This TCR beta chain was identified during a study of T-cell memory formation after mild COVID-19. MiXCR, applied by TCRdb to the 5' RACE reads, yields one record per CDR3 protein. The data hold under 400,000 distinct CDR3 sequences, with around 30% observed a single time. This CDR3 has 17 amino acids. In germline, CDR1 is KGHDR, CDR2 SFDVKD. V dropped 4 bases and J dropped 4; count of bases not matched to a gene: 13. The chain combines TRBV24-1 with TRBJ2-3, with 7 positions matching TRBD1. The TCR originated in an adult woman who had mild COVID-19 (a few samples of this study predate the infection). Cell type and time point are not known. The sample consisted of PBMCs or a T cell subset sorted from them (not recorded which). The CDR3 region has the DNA TGTGCCACCAGTGACCCGTATCGAGGGGGCGGATCAGATACGCAGTATTTT. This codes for CATSDPYRGGGSDTQYF.